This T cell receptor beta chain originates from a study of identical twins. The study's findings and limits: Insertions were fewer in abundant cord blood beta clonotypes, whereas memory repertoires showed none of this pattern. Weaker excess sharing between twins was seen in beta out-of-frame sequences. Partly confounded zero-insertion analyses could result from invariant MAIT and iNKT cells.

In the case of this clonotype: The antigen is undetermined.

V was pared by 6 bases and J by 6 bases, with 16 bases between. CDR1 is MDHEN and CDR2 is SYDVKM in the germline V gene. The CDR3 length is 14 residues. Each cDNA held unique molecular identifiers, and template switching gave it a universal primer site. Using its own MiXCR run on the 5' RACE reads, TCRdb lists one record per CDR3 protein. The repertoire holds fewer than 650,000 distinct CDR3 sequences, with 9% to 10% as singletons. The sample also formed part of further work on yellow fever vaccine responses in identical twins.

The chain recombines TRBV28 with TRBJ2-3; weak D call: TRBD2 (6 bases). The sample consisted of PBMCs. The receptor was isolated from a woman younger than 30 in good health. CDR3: CASSSRQSGDTQYF. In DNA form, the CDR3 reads TGTGCCAGCAGCTCCAGACAGAGCGGGGATACGCAGTATTTT.